The sequence of this T cell receptor beta chain was determined in a study of CD8 T cells in Susac syndrome. As concerns this clonotype: Its antigen is not identified.

Sequencing of TCR beta was carried out in blood CD8+ and CD4+ T cells. A quantity of 0.5 to 1 ug RNA underwent reverse transcription using random hexamers. It was immunoSEQ multiplex PCR that amplified TCR beta CDR3 across 54 Vbeta and 13 Jbeta. TCRdb ran MiXCR on the immunoSEQ multiplex PCR reads and lists one entry per CDR3 protein. The sample lists under 250,000 distinct CDR3 sequences; just over 90% were seen once. V lost 2 bases and J lost 0; bases outside the gene matches: 2. The CDR3 sequence is 14 residues long. Germline V gene data show CDR1 as DFQATT and CDR2 as SNEGSKA (reference sequence). Study findings and constraints: The study's TCR sequencing and HLA analysis covered a relatively small number of individuals, and the study acknowledged this.

The clonotype originates from a human donor with multiple sclerosis. The sequencing input was CD4+ T cells from PBMCs. The chain links TRBV20-1 to TRBJ2-7; 9 bases are shared with TRBD2. The CDR3 nucleotides read TGCAGTGCTAGACTAGCGGGGAACTCCTACGAGCAGTACTTC. Protein: CSARLAGNSYEQYF.